Listed below are T cell receptor beta chains from one sample, sequenced in a study of neurological immune-mediated disorders. TCRdb independently ran MiXCR on the 5' RACE reads; one entry per CDR3 protein. The table records 25,000 to 35,000 distinct CDR3 sequences, approximately 1.4% of them present only once. Material: PBMCs. The receptors originated from a woman between 25 and 40 years old with multiple sclerosis. Each CDR3 is given with its conserved first and last residue.

j_call: TRBJ2-1; v_call: TRBV6-4; cdr3_aa: CASTTSGAGGNEQFF
j_call: TRBJ2-7; v_call: TRBV5-5; cdr3_aa: CASSFGQIGAYEQYF
j_call: TRBJ2-5; v_call: TRBV12-3/TRBV12-4; cdr3_aa: CASTLLAGETQYF
j_call: TRBJ2-5; v_call: TRBV5-8; cdr3_aa: CASSGGIGWGETQYF
j_call: TRBJ2-3; v_call: TRBV4-3; cdr3_aa: CASSQDRGLGTDTQYF
j_call: TRBJ1-1; v_call: TRBV27; cdr3_aa: CASSFGTGALNTEAFF
j_call: TRBJ1-1; v_call: TRBV7-8; cdr3_aa: CASSFGTGGTEAFF
j_call: TRBJ2-5; v_call: TRBV18; cdr3_aa: CASSKGAGETQYF
j_call: TRBJ1-2; v_call: TRBV20-1; cdr3_aa: CSARTGSNYGYTF
j_call: TRBJ1-6; v_call: TRBV5-1; cdr3_aa: CASSLSTGVGSPLHF
j_call: TRBJ1-5; v_call: TRBV20-1; cdr3_aa: CSARQSVGQPQHF
j_call: TRBJ1-2; v_call: TRBV5-1; cdr3_aa: CASGGANYGYTF
j_call: TRBJ1-5; v_call: TRBV6-5; cdr3_aa: CASSYGSGNQPQHF
j_call: TRBJ2-6; v_call: TRBV28; cdr3_aa: CASRSSGANVLTF
j_call: TRBJ2-5; v_call: TRBV7-2; cdr3_aa: CASSLTSGLETETQYF
j_call: TRBJ1-3; v_call: TRBV7-3; cdr3_aa: CASSPGNGNTIYF
j_call: TRBJ1-2; v_call: TRBV12-3/TRBV12-4; cdr3_aa: CAGREQGGGYTF
j_call: TRBJ1-2; v_call: TRBV5-1; cdr3_aa: CASSRGQGAKGYTF
j_call: TRBJ1-5; v_call: TRBV15; cdr3_aa: CATSRGEGNQPQHF
j_call: TRBJ2-7; v_call: TRBV10-3; cdr3_aa: CAIGERHEQYF